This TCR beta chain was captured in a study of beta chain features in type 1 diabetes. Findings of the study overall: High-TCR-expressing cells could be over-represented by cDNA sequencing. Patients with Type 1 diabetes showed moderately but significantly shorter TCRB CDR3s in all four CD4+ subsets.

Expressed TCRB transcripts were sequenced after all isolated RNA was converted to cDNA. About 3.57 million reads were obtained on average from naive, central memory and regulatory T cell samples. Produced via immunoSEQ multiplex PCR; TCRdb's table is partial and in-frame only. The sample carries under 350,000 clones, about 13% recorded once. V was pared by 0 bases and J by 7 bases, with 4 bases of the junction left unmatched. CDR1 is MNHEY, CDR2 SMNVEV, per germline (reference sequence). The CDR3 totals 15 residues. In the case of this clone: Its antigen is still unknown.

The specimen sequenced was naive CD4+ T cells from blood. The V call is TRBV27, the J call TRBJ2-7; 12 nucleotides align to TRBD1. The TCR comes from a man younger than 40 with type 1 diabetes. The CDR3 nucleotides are TGTGCCAGCAGTTTATCCCGGGACAGGGGGCTTGAGCAGTACTTC. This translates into CASSLSRDRGLEQYF.